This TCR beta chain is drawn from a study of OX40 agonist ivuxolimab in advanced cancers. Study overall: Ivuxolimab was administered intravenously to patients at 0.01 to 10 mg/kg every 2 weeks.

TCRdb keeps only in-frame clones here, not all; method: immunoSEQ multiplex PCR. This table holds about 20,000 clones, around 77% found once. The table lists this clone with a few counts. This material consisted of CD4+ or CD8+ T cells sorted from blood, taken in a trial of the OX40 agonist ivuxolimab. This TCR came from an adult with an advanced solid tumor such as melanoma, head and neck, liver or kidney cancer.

The CDR3 loop is CASSSTPRGPYEQYF. CDR3 DNA sequence: TGTGCCAGCAGCTCCACCCCCCGGGGGCCCTACGAGCAGTACTTC. The chain has TRBV11-2 and TRBJ2-7; either TRBD1 or TRBD2 may supply D (6 bases each). This CDR3 has 15 amino acids. Deletions cut 4 bases from V and 2 bases from J, with 15 bases between. The V gene's germline CDR1 is SGHAT and CDR2 FQNNGV. The full variable domain, its missing parts supplied by reference TRBV11-2 and TRBJ2-7, is EAGVAQSPRYKIIEKRQSVAFWCNPISGHATLYWYQQILGQGPKLLIQFQNNGVVDDSQLPKDRFSAERLKGVDSTLKIQPAKLEDSAVYLCASSSTPRGPYEQYFGPGTRLTVT.